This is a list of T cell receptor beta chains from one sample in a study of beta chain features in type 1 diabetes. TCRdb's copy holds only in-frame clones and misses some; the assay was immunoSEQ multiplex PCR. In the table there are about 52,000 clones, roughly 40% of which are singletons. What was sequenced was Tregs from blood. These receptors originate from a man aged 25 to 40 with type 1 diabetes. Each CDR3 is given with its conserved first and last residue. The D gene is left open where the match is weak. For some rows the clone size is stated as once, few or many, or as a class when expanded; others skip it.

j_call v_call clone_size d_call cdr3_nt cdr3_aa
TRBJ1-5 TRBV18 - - TGTGCCAGCTCACCAGTGTTGGGGGGGAACAATCAGCCCCAGCATTTT CASSPVLGGNNQPQHF
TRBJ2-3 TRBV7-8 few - TGTGCCAGCAGCTTAGAAGCGCTTGGTACAGATACGCAGTATTTT CASSLEALGTDTQYF
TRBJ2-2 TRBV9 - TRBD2 TGTGCCAGCAGTGGGACTAGCGGGAGGACCGGGGAGCTGTTTTTT CASSGTSGRTGELFF
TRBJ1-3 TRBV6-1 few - TGTGCCAGCAGTGAAATTTCAGGGACTGGAAACACCATATATTTT CASSEISGTGNTIYF
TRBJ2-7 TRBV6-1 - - TGTGCCAGCAGTGCCCCCGCCCAGGCCTACGAGCAGTACTTC CASSAPAQAYEQYF
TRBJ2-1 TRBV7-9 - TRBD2 TGTGCCAGCAGCTTAGCACTAGCGGGAATCAATGAGCAGTTCTTC CASSLALAGINEQFF
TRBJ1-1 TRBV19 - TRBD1 TGTGCCAGTAGTAGAACAGGGGGCACTGAAGCTTTCTTT CASSRTGGTEAFF
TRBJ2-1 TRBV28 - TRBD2 TGTGCCAGCAGTTTGGGGACTAGCGGGAGGGCCACCATTAGGAATGAGCAGTTCTTC CASSLGTSGRATIRNEQFF
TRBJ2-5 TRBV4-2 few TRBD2 TGTGCCAGCAGGAGCGTTGGTGGCCTAGCGGGGGCGGGGACCCAGTACTTC CASRSVGGLAGAGTQYF
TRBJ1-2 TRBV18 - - TGTGCCAGCACGGCAGGGCAGGCAGGCGGCTACACCTTC CASTAGQAGGYTF
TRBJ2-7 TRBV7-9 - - TGTGCCAGCAGCTTCGCGGGCGGCGAGCAGTACTTC CASSFAGGEQYF
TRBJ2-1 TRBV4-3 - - TGCGCCAGCAGCCAAGAAGGTCATGCGGGTTATTCCCCCGTGTTCTTC CASSQEGHAGYSPVFF
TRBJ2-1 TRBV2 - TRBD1 TGTGCCAGCAGTGCCTTAACGCCGACAGGGGACTCCGATCCGGGCCAAAGAGGGGAGCAGTTCTTC CASSALTPTGDSDPGQRGEQFF
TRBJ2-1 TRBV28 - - TGTGCCAGCAGAATAACACACAATGAGCAGTTCTTC CASRITHNEQFF
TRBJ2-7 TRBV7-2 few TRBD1 TGTGCCAGCAGCCTGCTGGGGACAGGGGGCTACGAGCAGTACTTC CASSLLGTGGYEQYF
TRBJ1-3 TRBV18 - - TGTGCCAGCCGCAGCGGGGAAGCTGGAAACACCATATATTTT CASRSGEAGNTIYF
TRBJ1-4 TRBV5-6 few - TGTGCCAGCAGCTCCCGGGGGGGGCCGGGGGAAAAACTGTTTTTT CASSSRGGPGEKLFF
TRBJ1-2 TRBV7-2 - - TGTGCCAGCAGCTTAACTCTTATAGATCCTAACTATGGCTACACCTTC CASSLTLIDPNYGYTF
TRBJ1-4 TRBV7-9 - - TGTGCCAGCAGCTCCGGACAGACAACTAATGAAAAACTGTTTTTT CASSSGQTTNEKLFF
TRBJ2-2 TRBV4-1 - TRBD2 TGCGCCAGCAGCCAAGCGGCAGCGGGAGGAACCGGGGAGCTGTTTTTT CASSQAAAGGTGELFF
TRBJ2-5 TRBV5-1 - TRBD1 TGCGCCAGCAGCTTGGCAGTGGGACAGCTACAAGAGACCCAGTACTTC CASSLAVGQLQETQYF
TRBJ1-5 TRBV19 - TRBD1 TGTGCCAGTAGTATTACCGGGACAGGGAATCAGCCCCAGCATTTT CASSITGTGNQPQHF
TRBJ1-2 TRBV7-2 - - TGTGCCAGCAGCTTAGAGGGAGGCTATGGCTACACCTTC CASSLEGGYGYTF
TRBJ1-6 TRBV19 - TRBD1 TGTGCCAGTTCTCAGACCGGGACAGGGGATTCACCCCTCCACTTT CASSQTGTGDSPLHF
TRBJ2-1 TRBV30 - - TGTGCCTGGAGTGTAAAGGGGGGGAATGAGCAGTTCTTC CAWSVKGGNEQFF
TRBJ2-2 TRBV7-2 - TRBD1 TGTGCCAGCAGCTTAATCGCTGGGGACAGGACGAACACCGGGGAGCTGTTTTTT CASSLIAGDRTNTGELFF
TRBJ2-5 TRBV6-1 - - TGTGCCAGCAGTCCGGACTATTTAGAGACCCAGTACTTC CASSPDYLETQYF
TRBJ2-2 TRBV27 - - TGTGCCAGCAGTCCGCGGAGGGGCACCGGGGAGCTGTTTTTT CASSPRRGTGELFF
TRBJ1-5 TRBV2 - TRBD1 TGTGCCAGCAGTGCGGGACAGCCGGGCCAGCCCCAGCATTTT CASSAGQPGQPQHF
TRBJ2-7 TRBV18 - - TGTGCCAGCTCACCAAGGACAGATAACGAGCAGTACTTC CASSPRTDNEQYF
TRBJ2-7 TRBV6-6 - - TGTGCCAGCAGTTCGGTCTCCTACGAGCAGTACTTC CASSSVSYEQYF
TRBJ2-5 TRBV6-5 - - TGTGCCAGCAGGGACTCGGGCCGCGGGGTGACCCAGTACTTC CASRDSGRGVTQYF
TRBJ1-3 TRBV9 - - TGTGCCAGCAGCGAATCCCCAGGGGCAGGGTCTGGAAACACCATATATTTT CASSESPGAGSGNTIYF
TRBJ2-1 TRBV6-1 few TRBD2 TGTGCCAGCACCCCTCCTAGCGGGCCCCACAATGAGCAGTTCTTC CASTPPSGPHNEQFF
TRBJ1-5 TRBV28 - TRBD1 TGTGCCAGCAGCCCCGCCGGGACAGGATATCAGCCCCAGCATTTT CASSPAGTGYQPQHF
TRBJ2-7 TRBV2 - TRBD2 TGTGCCAGCAGTGGATCGGGAGGGTCGGAGCAGTACTTC CASSGSGGSEQYF
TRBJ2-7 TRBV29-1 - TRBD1 TGCAGCGTTGAACGGGGACAGGTCGGAGGGTACGAGCAGTACTTC CSVERGQVGGYEQYF
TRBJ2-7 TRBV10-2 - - TGCGCCAGCAGTGTAACCGGGCAGTACTTC CASSVTGQYF
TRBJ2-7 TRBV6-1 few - TGTGCCAGCAGCCCCGGACGGGCCAGAGGGGAGCAGTACTTC CASSPGRARGEQYF
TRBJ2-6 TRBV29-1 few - TGCAGCGTTGGGGGCAGCCCTAGCTCTGGGGCCAACGTCCTGACTTTC CSVGGSPSSGANVLTF
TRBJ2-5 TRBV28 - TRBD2 TGTGCCAGCAGTTTAACGGGACTAGCGGCTAGAGTGGCCCAGTACTTC CASSLTGLAARVAQYF
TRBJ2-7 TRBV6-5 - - TGTGCCATCAGTGGGGCGTTGGGCAGCTCCTACGAGCAGTACTTC CAISGALGSSYEQYF
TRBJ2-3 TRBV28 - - TGTGCCAGCAGAGACCCCGGCGGGGCAGATACGCAGTATTTT CASRDPGGADTQYF
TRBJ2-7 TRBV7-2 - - TGTGCCAGCAGCTTAGACGCGGACATACGTCGCGAGCAGTACTTC CASSLDADIRREQYF
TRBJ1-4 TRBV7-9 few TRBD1 TGTGCCAGCAGCTTAGGACAGGGAGGTGAAAAACTGTTTTTT CASSLGQGGEKLFF
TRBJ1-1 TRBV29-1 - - TGCAGCGTTCTGACAGACAACACTGAAGCTTTCTTT CSVLTDNTEAFF
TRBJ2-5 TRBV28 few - TGTGCCAGCAGCTCTACAGACAGACAAGAGACCCAGTACTTC CASSSTDRQETQYF
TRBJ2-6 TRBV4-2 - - TGTGCCAGCAGCCAAGATCGCGACAGCTCTGGGGCCAACGTCCTGACTTTC CASSQDRDSSGANVLTF
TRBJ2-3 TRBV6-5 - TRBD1 TGTGCCACCGGGGACAGCAACACAGATACGCAGTATTTT CATGDSNTDTQYF
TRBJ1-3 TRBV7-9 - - TGTGCCAGCAGCTTAGACAGGACTGGAAACACCATATATTTT CASSLDRTGNTIYF
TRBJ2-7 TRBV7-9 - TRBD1 TGTGCCAGCAGCCGGGACAGTAACTCCTACGAGCAGTACTTC CASSRDSNSYEQYF